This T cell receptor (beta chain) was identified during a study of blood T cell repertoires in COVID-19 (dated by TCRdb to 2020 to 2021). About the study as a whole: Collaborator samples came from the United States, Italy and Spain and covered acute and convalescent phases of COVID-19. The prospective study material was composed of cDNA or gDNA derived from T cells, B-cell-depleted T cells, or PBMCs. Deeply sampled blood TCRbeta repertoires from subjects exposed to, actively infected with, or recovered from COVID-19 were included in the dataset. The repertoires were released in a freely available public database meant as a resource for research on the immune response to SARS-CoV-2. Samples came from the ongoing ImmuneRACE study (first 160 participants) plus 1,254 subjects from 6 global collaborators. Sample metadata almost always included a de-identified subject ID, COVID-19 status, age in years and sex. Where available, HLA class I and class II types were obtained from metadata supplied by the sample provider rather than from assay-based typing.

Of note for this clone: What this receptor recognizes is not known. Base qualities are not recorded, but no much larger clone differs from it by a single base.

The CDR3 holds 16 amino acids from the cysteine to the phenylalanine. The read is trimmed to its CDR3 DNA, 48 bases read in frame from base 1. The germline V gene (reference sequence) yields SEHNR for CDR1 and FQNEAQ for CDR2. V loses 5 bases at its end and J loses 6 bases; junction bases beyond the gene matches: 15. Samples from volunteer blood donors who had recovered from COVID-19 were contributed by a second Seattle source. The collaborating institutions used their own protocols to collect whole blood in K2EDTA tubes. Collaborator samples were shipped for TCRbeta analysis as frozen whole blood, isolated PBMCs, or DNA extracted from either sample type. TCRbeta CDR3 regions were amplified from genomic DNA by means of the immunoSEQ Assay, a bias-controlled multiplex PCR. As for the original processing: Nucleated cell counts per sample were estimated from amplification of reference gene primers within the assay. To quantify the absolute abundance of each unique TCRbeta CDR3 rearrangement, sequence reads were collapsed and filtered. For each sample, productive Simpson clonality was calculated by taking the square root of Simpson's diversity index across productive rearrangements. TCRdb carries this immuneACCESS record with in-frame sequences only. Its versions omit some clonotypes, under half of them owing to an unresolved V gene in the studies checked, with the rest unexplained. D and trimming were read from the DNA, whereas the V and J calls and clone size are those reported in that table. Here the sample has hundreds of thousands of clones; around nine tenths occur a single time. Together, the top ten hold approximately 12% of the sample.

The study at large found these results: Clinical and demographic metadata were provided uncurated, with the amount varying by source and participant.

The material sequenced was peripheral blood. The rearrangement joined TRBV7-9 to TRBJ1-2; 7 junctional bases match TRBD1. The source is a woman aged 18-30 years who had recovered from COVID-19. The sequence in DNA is TGTGCCAGCAGCCAAGCCATCCTCCGGGACAGAGATGGCTACACCTTC. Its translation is CASSQAILRDRDGYTF.